This passage covers 30 T cell receptor beta chains from one sample sequenced in a study of human T cells and chemical hapten exposure. The authors extracted total RNA from unfractionated whole blood. TCRdb analysed the 5' RACE reads with MiXCR anew, one entry per CDR3 protein. In the table there are about 81,000 distinct CDR3 sequences, 7.7% of which are singletons. These receptors were obtained from a male donor in good health.

This clonotype was recorded at least ten times. J is TRBJ1-1 and V is TRBV5-1; D gene uncertain. The ends were cut back, 4 bases at V and 0 bases at J, with 7 bases in the middle. This CDR3 has 13 residues. Germline V CDR1 and CDR2: SGHRS, YFSETQ. CDR3 in amino acids: CASSPRVNTEAFF. The CDR3 DNA is TGCGCCAGCAGCCCCCGGGTGAACACTGAAGCTTTCTTT.

Comment on this clonotype: A read error may be the cause here, since a much bigger clone is one base away. V gene TRBV29-1 combines with J gene TRBJ2-3, with D tentatively TRBD1 or TRBD2 (6 bases each). The CDR3 contains 12 residues. Between the trimmed V and J ends, which lost 4 bases and 5 bases, there was a span of 10 bases. Germline values: CDR1 SQVTM, CDR2 ANQGSEA. CDR3 region: CSVGGAVDTQYF. As DNA, the CDR3 is TGCAGCGTTGGGGGGGCAGTAGATACGCAGTATTTT.

The chain carries TRBV12-3 or TRBV12-4 and TRBJ1-5; TRBD1 might be the D (5 bases). V was shortened by 6 bases and J by 4 bases, with 13 bases between the two germline ends. The CDR3 sequence is 14 residues long. DNA for the CDR3: TGTGCCAGCAGCCAGGATGGGGGGAATCAGCCCCAGCATTTT. Its translation: CASSQDGGNQPQHF.

This clonotype was seen at least ten times. At one boundary the junction diverges from the germline segment, which might be a read error. The chain carries TRBV12-3 or TRBV12-4 and TRBJ1-1; D ambiguous. This CDR3 has 9 residues. CDR3 amino acids: CASSKTGVF. CDR3 nucleotides: TGTGCCAGCAGCAAGACCGGAGTCTTT.

This clonotype appeared many times. The genes are TRBV6-6 and TRBJ1-4; no reliable D call. There are 14 residues in the CDR3. The V end lost 6 bases, the J end lost 5 bases, and 13 bases lay between the germline ends. Germline CDR1 is MNHNY and CDR2 is SVGAGI (reference sequence). CDR3 in amino acids: CASRREQLNEKLFF. The CDR3 DNA is TGTGCCAGCAGGAGAGAACAGCTCAATGAAAAACTGTTTTTT.

The chain employs TRBV10-3 and TRBJ1-1; the D is unclear. The CDR3 is 16 amino acids. Germline V gives CDR1 ENHRY, CDR2 SYGVKD. Trimming removed 0 bases from V and 4 bases from J, with 15 bases in between. DNA of the CDR3: TGTGCCATCAGTGAGTCGTGGGCAGTGGCATCCACTGAAGCTTTCTTT. It translates to CAISESWAVASTEAFF.

This clonotype came up many times. The chain combines TRBV3-1 with TRBJ2-2, with 13 nucleotides matching TRBD2. The CDR3 length is 18 residues. CDR1 and CDR2 from the germline V gene are LGHDT and YNNKEL (reference sequence). The V and J ends lost 4 bases and 0 bases, in that order; junction bases with no gene match: 5. The CDR3 sequence: CASSPRTSGGANTGELFF. CDR3 nucleotide sequence: TGTGCCAGCAGCCCCCGGACTAGCGGGGGCGCGAACACCGGGGAGCTGTTTTTT.

This clonotype has just a few counts. V is TRBV12-3 or TRBV12-4 and J is TRBJ2-3; weak D call: TRBD1 (6 bases). Between the trimmed V and J ends, which lost 1 base and 3 bases, there was a span of 11 bases. The CDR3 length is 15 residues. CDR3 region: CASSLDHRETDTQYF. CDR3 in DNA: TGTGCCAGCAGTTTAGACCACAGGGAAACAGATACGCAGTATTTT.

The rearrangement links TRBV10-1 to TRBJ2-3, with D tentatively TRBD2 (6 bases). Germline lookup yields CDR1 WNHNN and CDR2 SYGVQD (reference sequence). The CDR3 totals 14 residues. V was shortened by 0 bases and J by 4 bases, with 8 bases between the two germline ends. This CDR3 reads CASSESTGADTQYF. The DNA of the CDR3 is TGCGCCAGCAGTGAGTCGACGGGAGCAGATACGCAGTATTTT.

Details on this clonotype: A much larger clone sits a single nucleotide away, making a read error possible. The chain carries TRBV24-1 and TRBJ2-1; 9 bases are shared with TRBD2. CDR1 and CDR2 (germline): KGHDR, SFDVKD. The CDR3 covers 15 residues. CDR3 in amino acids: CAASGGGRAGNEQFF. Here the CDR3 DNA reads TGTGCCGCCAGTGGAGGCGGGAGGGCCGGGAATGAGCAGTTCTTC.

This clonotype was observed at least ten times. V usage is TRBV12-3 or TRBV12-4 and J usage is TRBJ1-2, with no clear D. The CDR3 contains 13 residues. With 2 bases removed from V and 4 bases from J, the gap between germline ends came to 8 bases. Here the CDR3 DNA reads TGTGCCAGCAGTTTAAGGACGCTCTATGGCTACACCTTC. Protein product: CASSLRTLYGYTF.

This clonotype was seen ten or more times. The chain recombines TRBV20-1 with TRBJ1-5, with D unclear. This CDR3 has 15 residues. Germline CDR1 reads DFQATT; CDR2 reads SNEGSKA (reference sequence). V was trimmed by 5 bases and J by 3 bases, leaving 17 bases between them. The CDR3: CSAERATLLNQPQHF. The CDR3 DNA follows: TGCAGTGCTGAGCGTGCGACCCTCCTCAATCAGCCCCAGCATTTT.

This clonotype was recorded at least ten times. The chain is built from TRBV6-2 or TRBV6-3 and TRBJ1-2; D remains ambiguous. Germline assignment: CDR1 MNHEY and CDR2 SVGEGT. The CDR3 is made up of 10 amino acids. V gave up 8 bases and J gave up 2 bases, with 3 bases separating them. The CDR3 sequence is CASGNYGYTF. CDR3 nucleotides: TGTGCCAGCGGAAACTATGGCTACACCTTC.

The chain uses TRBV30 and TRBJ1-1; the D gene is possibly TRBD1 (6 bases). Per germline, CDR1 GTSNPN and CDR2 SVGIG (reference sequence). The CDR3 sequence is 15 residues long. Trimming pared 0 bases from V and 0 bases from J, leaving 11 bases between. The CDR3 sequence is CAWSVKTGLNTEAFF. CDR3 nucleotides: TGTGCCTGGAGTGTAAAAACAGGGCTGAACACTGAAGCTTTCTTT.

This clonotype was seen a few times. This chain uses TRBV2 with TRBJ2-1, with no clear D. The CDR3 length is 15 residues. Germline CDR1 is SNHLY and CDR2 is FYNNEI. Between the trimmed V and J ends, which lost 1 base and 6 bases, there was a span of 13 bases. In DNA, the CDR3 is TGTGCCAGCAGTGAAGATAACGTGGGCAGCAATGAGCAGTTCTTC. Protein product: CASSEDNVGSNEQFF.

This clonotype came up many times. The V call is TRBV5-1, the J call TRBJ2-1; D is tentatively TRBD1 or TRBD2 (5 bases each). This CDR3 region has 14 residues. Germline assignment: CDR1 SGHRS and CDR2 YFSETQ. Trimming took 6 bases from V and 4 from J, leaving 14 bases between them. This CDR3 is CASKGDHAYNEQFF. The CDR3 bases are TGCGCCAGCAAAGGGGACCATGCGTACAATGAGCAGTTCTTC. Full variable domain (remainder filled in from reference TRBV5-1 and TRBJ2-1): KAGVTQTPRYLIKTRGQQVTLSCSPISGHRSVSWYQQTPGQGLQFLFEYFSETQRNKGNFPGRFSGRQFSNSRSEMNVSTLELGDSALYLCASKGDHAYNEQFFGPGTRLTVL.

This clonotype was counted between two and nine times. This chain links TRBV7-9 with TRBJ2-7; no reliable D call. The CDR3 contains 15 residues. The germline gives CDR1 SEHNR, CDR2 FQNEAQ (reference sequence). Trimming took 0 bases from V and 3 from J, leaving 12 bases between them. The CDR3 bases are TGTGCCAGCAGCTTAGCGCTCGGACGGATCTACGAGCAGTACTTC. Amino acids: CASSLALGRIYEQYF.

This clonotype was seen repeatedly, ten times or more. The CDR3 spells CSVWDPDTEAFF. CDR3 nucleotide sequence: TGCAGCGTTTGGGACCCGGATACTGAAGCTTTCTTT. The rearrangement links TRBV29-1 to TRBJ1-1, with D perhaps TRBD1 (5 bases). This CDR3 region has 12 residues. Trimming stripped 5 bases from V and 5 bases from J, with 12 bases between. Germline loops: CDR1 SQVTM, CDR2 ANQGSEA.

The chain combines TRBV18 with TRBJ2-7; 13 bases are a match to TRBD2. The V gene end was trimmed by 6 bases and the J gene end by 0 bases; junction bases not matched to a gene: 2. Germline lookup yields CDR1 KGHSH and CDR2 LQKENI. The CDR3 totals 15 residues. The CDR3 protein is CASSGLAGSSYEQYF. The CDR3 nucleotides read TGTGCCAGCTCGGGACTAGCGGGGAGCTCCTACGAGCAGTACTTC.

This clonotype occurred a few times. The chain combines TRBV18 with TRBJ2-3; D not resolved. Trimming stripped 4 bases from V and 4 bases from J, with 12 bases between. The CDR3 loop spans 14 amino acids. Germline V gives CDR1 KGHSH, CDR2 LQKENI. The CDR3 sequence: CASSRKSAPDTQYF. CDR3 DNA sequence: TGTGCCAGCTCACGGAAGAGCGCGCCAGATACGCAGTATTTT.

This clonotype came up a few times. The gene calls are TRBV19 and TRBJ1-6; the D is unclear. Germline assignment: CDR1 LNHDA and CDR2 SQIVND (reference sequence). The CDR3 extends over 11 amino acids. The ends were cut back, 1 base at V and 14 bases at J, with 6 bases in the middle. The CDR3 sequence is CASSIGETLHF. The CDR3 nucleotides are TGTGCCAGTAGTATAGGGGAAACCCTCCACTTT.

V usage is TRBV29-1 and J usage is TRBJ2-7; D unclear. The V gene's germline CDR1 is SQVTM and CDR2 ANQGSEA. The V end was cut by 2 bases, the J end by 4 bases, with 12 bases between. This CDR3 has 13 residues. The CDR3 here is CSVESPSSYEQYF. The DNA of the CDR3 is TGCAGCGTTGAATCCCCCAGTAGTTACGAGCAGTACTTC.

This clonotype was detected ten times or more. J is TRBJ2-1 and V is TRBV10-3; TRBD2 agrees at 10 bases. Germline V gene lookup returns CDR1 ENHRY and CDR2 SYGVKD. V shed 0 bases, J shed 9 bases, and the junction held 5 bases outside the gene matches. This CDR3 comprises 15 residues. CDR3 region: CAISESSGRAGEQFF. DNA for the CDR3: TGTGCCATCAGTGAGTCGAGCGGGAGGGCCGGTGAGCAGTTCTTC.

Details on this clonotype: With a much larger clone just one base away, this may be a read error. The chain has TRBV6-6 and TRBJ2-7; D is unclear. The ends were cut back, 3 bases at V and 7 bases at J, with 19 bases in the middle. This CDR3 is 15 amino acids long. The germline V gene encodes CDR1 MNHNY and CDR2 SVGAGI (reference sequence). In DNA form, the CDR3 reads TGTGCCAGCAGTTATGGGCACACTACCTGTGGGGAGCAGTACTTC. Amino acids: CASSYGHTTCGEQYF.

This clonotype was picked up many times. V usage is TRBV6-5 and J usage is TRBJ2-7, with a weak D call TRBD1 (6 bases). The CDR3 contains 15 residues. Germline-derived CDR1 and CDR2 are MNHEY and SVGAGI. V lost 2 bases to trimming and J lost 4 bases, with 15 bases between them. The CDR3 DNA sequence: TGTGCCAGCAGTTACCAGGGGAACCATCCTTACGAGCAGTACTTC. Amino acids: CASSYQGNHPYEQYF.

This clonotype showed up just a few times. The chain has TRBV4-3 and TRBJ1-5; no firm D call. V dropped 0 bases and J dropped 6 bases, with 12 bases sitting between them. The V gene's germline CDR1 is LGHNA and CDR2 YSLEER. The CDR3 is 15 amino acids. DNA of the CDR3: TGCGCCAGCAGCCAAGAGTGGGGTGCTTCTCAGCCCCAGCATTTT. Translating gives CASSQEWGASQPQHF.

On this clonotype: The germline gene is not matched at one end of the junction; a read error may be the cause. The chain couples TRBV12-3 or TRBV12-4 to TRBJ1-1; 9 bases fit TRBD1. CDR3 length: 14 residues. CDR3 sequence: CASSPGDRDTETFF. The CDR3, as DNA: TGTGCCAGCAGCCCAGGGGACAGGGACACTGAAACTTTCTTT.

This clonotype was seen more than once but under ten times. The CDR3 loop reads CAWSRKGTLFYEQYF. The CDR3 DNA reads as TGTGCCTGGAGCAGAAAAGGGACACTTTTCTACGAGCAGTACTTC. The V call is TRBV30, the J call TRBJ2-7; possible D gene TRBD1, 6 bases. Trimming pared 3 bases from V and 3 bases from J, leaving 18 bases between. This CDR3 is 15 amino acids long. The V gene's germline CDR1 is GTSNPN and CDR2 SVGIG (reference sequence).

J is TRBJ1-5 and V is TRBV10-3; 7 bases agree with TRBD1. V lost 2 bases to trimming and J lost 2 bases; unmatched junction nucleotides: 9. CDR3 length: 17 amino acids. Germline V gene sequence: CDR1 ENHRY, CDR2 SYGVKD. In DNA, the CDR3 is TGTGCCATCAGTGAGGCGACAGGGAATATAGGCAATCAGCCCCAGCATTTT. It translates to CAISEATGNIGNQPQHF.

This clonotype was seen at least ten times. The chain employs TRBV20-1 and TRBJ2-1; possible D gene TRBD2, 6 bases. In germline, CDR1 is DFQATT, CDR2 SNEGSKA (reference sequence). The CDR3 spans 16 residues. Trimming removed 6 bases at V and 10 bases at J, with 28 bases between. The DNA for the CDR3 is TGCAGTGCCACTCCCCCCCTCGCGGGGAAACCGGGGGAGCAGTTCTTC. Translation: CSATPPLAGKPGEQFF.